The 15 T cell receptor beta chains presented below share a single source sample, sequenced in a study of blood T cell repertoires in COVID-19. The method was immunoSEQ multiplex PCR; TCRdb's version includes in-frame clones alone and lacks a portion of them. The data contain just over 650,000 clones, around 89% of them singletons. The sample consisted of peripheral blood. These receptors came from a woman aged 18 to 35 with acute or convalescent COVID-19.

The chain recombines TRBV18 with TRBJ1-4; TRBD1 matches at 9 bases. Trimming at V came to 8 bases and at J to 7 bases, leaving 8 bases not matched to a gene. In germline, CDR1 is KGHSH, CDR2 LQKENI. The CDR3 spans 14 residues. CDR3 in DNA: TGTGCCAGCGGCACCGGGACAGGGTTTGAAAAACTGTTTTTT. This gives the protein CASGTGTGFEKLFF.

V is TRBV15 and J is TRBJ2-4; D gene uncertain. Trimming removed 4 bases at V and 9 bases at J, with 7 bases between. Germline CDR1 is LNHNV and CDR2 is YYDKDF (reference sequence). The CDR3 length is 11 residues. The CDR3 sequence: CATSITGIQYF. The CDR3 coding sequence is TGTGCCACCAGCATAACCGGCATTCAGTACTTC.

This rearrangement joins TRBV10-3 to TRBJ1-3; 7 nucleotides line up with TRBD1. This CDR3 region has 14 residues. Trimming at V came to 6 bases and at J to 6 bases, leaving 8 bases not matched to a gene. The germline gives CDR1 ENHRY, CDR2 SYGVKD. The DNA for the CDR3 is TGTGCCATCAGGAAACAGGGGTCAGAAAACACCATATATTTT. This sequence encodes CAIRKQGSENTIYF.

The CDR3 DNA reads TGCGCCACTTCCCCGGGACTAGATCTTAATGAGCAGTTCTTC. It yields the protein CATSPGLDLNEQFF. V usage is TRBV5-1 and J usage is TRBJ2-1; 8 bases are shared with TRBD2. The CDR3 is 14 residues long. Germline V gene data show CDR1 as SGHRS and CDR2 as YFSETQ. V shed 9 bases, J shed 7 bases, and the junction held 12 bases outside the gene matches.

This chain joins TRBV4-2 and TRBJ2-3, with D tentatively TRBD1 (5 bases). The V end lost 0 bases, the J end lost 5 bases, and 24 bases lay between the germline ends. The length of the CDR3 is 19 residues. CDR1 LGHNA and CDR2 YNFKEQ come from the germline V gene. This CDR3 reads CASSQDISATGFSVDTQYF. The CDR3 DNA follows: TGTGCCAGCAGCCAAGATATAAGCGCCACAGGATTTTCGGTAGATACGCAGTATTTT.

The chain links TRBV4-2 to TRBJ2-2, with TRBD1 identical over 12 bases. The germline CDR1 and CDR2 sequences are LGHNA and YNFKEQ. This CDR3 is 18 amino acids long. V shed 4 bases and J 1 base; nucleotides not matched to a gene: 7. CDR3 sequence reads: CASSPGTGGLVNTGELFF. CDR3 in DNA: TGTGCCAGCAGCCCCGGGACAGGGGGCCTAGTGAACACCGGGGAGCTGTTTTTT.

The V gene is TRBV30, the J gene TRBJ1-5; 8 nucleotides line up with TRBD1. V shed 2 bases, J shed 1 base, and the junction held 10 bases outside the gene matches. The CDR3 length is 17 residues. CDR1 and CDR2 (germline): GTSNPN, SVGIG (reference sequence). The CDR3 coding sequence is TGTGCCTGGAGTTCCCCGGACAGGGACGGGAGCAATCAGCCCCAGCATTTT. It specifies CAWSSPDRDGSNQPQHF.

The chain joins TRBV7-9 to TRBJ2-1, with TRBD2 matching over 9 bases. The germline V gene has CDR1 SEHNR and CDR2 FQNEAQ (reference sequence). CDR3 length: 15 amino acids. Germline trimming cut 5 bases from V and 5 bases from J; bases unmatched to any gene: 7. CDR3 sequence (DNA): TGTGCCAGCAGCCCCTCCAGCGGGGGGAACAATGAGCAGTTCTTC. This gives the protein CASSPSSGGNNEQFF.

This chain joins TRBV18 and TRBJ2-7; 8 nucleotides agree with TRBD1. The CDR3 consists of 13 residues. Germline V gives CDR1 KGHSH, CDR2 LQKENI. V dropped 5 bases and J dropped 6; count of bases not matched to a gene: 6. CDR3 residues: CASSTDRGAEQYF. In nucleotides, the CDR3 is TGTGCCAGCTCAACCGACAGGGGCGCCGAGCAGTACTTC.

This chain uses TRBV4-1 with TRBJ1-4; 8 nucleotides match TRBD1. Trimming cost V 1 base and J 15 bases; bases outside gene matches: 19. The CDR3 runs 17 residues. Per germline, CDR1 MGHRA and CDR2 YSYEKL. The CDR3 reads CASSQVWQGRGPTRVFF. CDR3 DNA: TGCGCCAGCAGCCAAGTGTGGCAGGGCAGGGGGCCTACAAGGGTGTTTTTT.

This sequence joins TRBV3-1 (or the pseudogene TRBV3-2) and TRBJ1-6; tentatively, D is TRBD1 (5 bases). CDR1 and CDR2 (germline): LGHDT, YNNKEL (reference sequence). CDR3 size: 16 residues. Between the trimmed V and J ends, which lost 0 bases and 3 bases, there was a span of 9 bases. The CDR3 protein is CASSQEGGHYNSPLHF. Here the CDR3 DNA reads TGTGCCAGCAGCCAAGAGGGGGGTCACTATAATTCACCCCTCCACTTT.

This chain joins TRBV5-6 and TRBJ1-1; D unresolved. In germline, CDR1 is SGHDT, CDR2 YYEEEE. Deletions cut 0 bases from V and 3 bases from J, with 12 bases between. This CDR3 has 15 amino acids. CDR3 DNA sequence: TGTGCCAGCAGCTTGGACAGTCTTGCCTACACTGAAGCTTTCTTT. Amino acid sequence: CASSLDSLAYTEAFF.

The rearrangement uses TRBV27 and TRBJ2-4; perhaps TRBD2 as D (5 bases). The germline V gene encodes CDR1 MNHEY and CDR2 SMNVEV (reference sequence). Trimming left V 6 bases short and J 0 bases short, with 9 bases between. The CDR3 spans 14 residues. CDR3 sequence: CASSPGIAKNIQYF. CDR3 nucleotide sequence: TGTGCCAGCAGCCCGGGGATAGCCAAAAACATTCAGTACTTC.

The table lists this clone with a few counts. CDR3 DNA sequence: TGTGCCAGCAGCTTACCAATCTGGATGACAGGGGGCTCAGATACGCAGTATTTT. Protein sequence: CASSLPIWMTGGSDTQYF. The chain recombines TRBV7-2 with TRBJ2-3; 10 bases match TRBD1. CDR1 is SGHTA, CDR2 FQGNSA, per germline. The CDR3 totals 18 residues. The V and J ends lost 2 bases and 4 bases, in that order; junction bases with no gene match: 12.

The chain is built from TRBV3-1 (or the pseudogene TRBV3-2) and TRBJ2-2, with D hard to call. The V and J ends lost 0 bases and 4 bases respectively, with 12 bases between them. CDR1 and CDR2 from the germline V gene are LGHDT and YNNKEL (reference sequence). The CDR3 covers 16 residues. The CDR3 loop reads CASSQDSRRLTGELFF. The CDR3 DNA is TGTGCCAGCAGCCAAGATTCGAGGAGACTCACCGGGGAGCTGTTTTTT.